A selection of T cell receptor beta chains follows, all from one sample in a study of blood T cell repertoires in COVID-19. TCRdb's copy holds only in-frame clones and misses some; the assay was immunoSEQ multiplex PCR. The data hold more than 140,000 clones, with roughly 86% observed a single time. Sequenced material: peripheral blood. The receptors come from a woman aged 55-70 years with acute or convalescent COVID-19. The CDR3 runs from the conserved cysteine through the conserved F or W. The D gene is left open where the match is weak. Size values are once, few and many counts, or a class for expanded clones, and some rows have none.

v_call	j_call	clone_size	d_call	cdr3_aa	cdr3_nt
TRBV3-1/TRBV3-2	TRBJ2-3	NA	NA	CASSQDLGSGTDTQYF	TGTGCCAGCAGCCAAGACCTGGGGTCGGGGACAGATACGCAGTATTTT
TRBV3-1/TRBV3-2	TRBJ1-2	NA	NA	CASSQWTLRRANYGYTF	TGTGCCAGCAGCCAATGGACCCTCCGCAGGGCCAACTATGGCTACACCTTC
TRBV10-3	TRBJ1-5	NA	NA	CAISESRQLSQPQHF	TGTGCCATCAGTGAGTCGAGACAGCTAAGCCAGCCCCAGCATTTT
TRBV29-1	TRBJ2-7	NA	TRBD2	CSVLGLATGEQYF	TGCAGCGTTCTGGGACTAGCAACGGGTGAGCAGTACTTC
TRBV19	TRBJ1-6	few	NA	CASTPVGGGGSPLHF	TGTGCCAGTACCCCGGTGGGGGGAGGCGGTTCACCCCTCCACTTT
TRBV6-5	TRBJ2-2	NA	NA	CASSSIQGTGELFF	TGTGCCAGCAGTTCAATCCAGGGGACCGGGGAGCTGTTTTTT
TRBV12-5	TRBJ2-2	NA	TRBD1	CASGSPRQGASAGELFF	TGTGCTAGTGGTTCCCCCCGACAGGGGGCGTCGGCCGGGGAGCTGTTTTTT
TRBV28	TRBJ2-7	once	TRBD1	CASSPSPGTASFYEQYF	TGTGCCAGCAGTCCATCCCCCGGGACAGCTTCCTTCTACGAGCAGTACTTC
TRBV9	TRBJ2-7	NA	NA	CASSVATGPSYEQYF	TGTGCCAGCAGCGTAGCTACGGGTCCTTCCTACGAGCAGTACTTC
TRBV29-1	TRBJ2-7	NA	TRBD1	CSVEGDRLSSYEQYF	TGCAGCGTTGAGGGGGACAGGCTAAGCTCCTACGAGCAGTACTTC
TRBV6-5	TRBJ1-6	NA	NA	CASLGVLNSPLHF	TGTGCCAGCCTAGGGGTGTTAAATTCACCCCTCCACTTT
TRBV7-2	TRBJ1-1	NA	TRBD1	CASSQGQANTEAFF	TGTGCCAGCAGCCAGGGACAGGCGAACACTGAAGCTTTCTTT
TRBV3-1/TRBV3-2	TRBJ2-7	once	NA	CASSLRTGVYEQYF	TGTGCCAGCAGCCTACGCACGGGGGTCTACGAGCAGTACTTC
TRBV6-1	TRBJ2-7	NA	NA	CASSESTGGGSEQYF	TGTGCCAGCAGTGAAAGTACAGGTGGGGGCTCCGAGCAGTACTTC
TRBV5-4	TRBJ2-1	NA	TRBD2	CASSDGTSGGAEQFF	TGTGCCAGCAGCGACGGGACTAGCGGGGGGGCCGAGCAGTTCTTC
TRBV30	TRBJ2-1	NA	TRBD2	CAWSVQSGGALFF	TGTGCCTGGAGTGTACAAAGCGGGGGGGCCTTGTTCTTC
TRBV14	TRBJ2-3	NA	TRBD2	CASSQATSGAADTQYF	TGTGCCAGCAGCCAAGCGACTAGCGGGGCTGCAGATACGCAGTATTTT
TRBV11-2	TRBJ1-6	NA	TRBD1	CASSFGQGGTRGSPLHF	TGTGCCAGCAGCTTCGGACAGGGCGGGACTCGGGGTTCACCCCTCCACTTT
TRBV6-5	TRBJ1-1	NA	TRBD1	CASHRGVGMVEAFF	TGTGCCAGCCACAGGGGGGTCGGGATGGTAGAGGCTTTCTTT
TRBV5-6	TRBJ2-7	NA	NA	CASRRGGPYEQYF	TGTGCCAGCAGGCGCGGGGGCCCCTACGAGCAGTACTTC
TRBV19	TRBJ1-2	NA	TRBD1	CASGDRGGYGYTF	TGTGCCAGTGGGGACAGGGGAGGCTATGGCTACACCTTC
TRBV30	TRBJ1-2	NA	TRBD1	CAWSVLPRGPYGYTF	TGTGCCTGGAGTGTACTCCCCAGGGGGCCGTATGGCTACACCTTC
TRBV7-2	TRBJ2-3	once	NA	CASSLEGLRAGGADTQYF	TGTGCCAGCAGCTTAGAGGGGCTCCGAGCGGGCGGAGCAGATACGCAGTATTTT
TRBV9	TRBJ1-1	NA	NA	CASSVSLNTEAFF	TGTGCCAGCAGCGTCTCTTTAAACACTGAAGCTTTCTTT
TRBV3-1/TRBV3-2	TRBJ2-2	NA	TRBD1	CASSQSLGQGPTGELFF	TGTGCCAGCAGCCAAAGTCTGGGACAGGGCCCCACCGGGGAGCTGTTTTTT
TRBV7-2	TRBJ1-1	NA	TRBD1	CASSLRGTENTEAFF	TGTGCCAGCAGCTTGCGTGGGACAGAGAACACTGAAGCTTTCTTT
TRBV7-8	TRBJ2-7	once	TRBD1	CASSLDRSYEQYF	TGTGCCAGCAGCTTGGACAGGTCCTACGAGCAGTACTTC
TRBV5-1	TRBJ2-3	NA	TRBD2	CASSETSGGATDTQYF	TGCGCCAGCAGCGAGACTAGCGGGGGGGCAACAGATACGCAGTATTTT
TRBV5-4	TRBJ2-5	NA	TRBD2	CASSFRGEETQYF	TGTGCCAGCAGCTTTCGGGGGGAGGAGACCCAGTACTTC
TRBV2	TRBJ2-3	NA	TRBD1	CASSVDRGRTDTQYF	TGTGCCAGCAGTGTGGACAGGGGGCGAACAGATACGCAGTATTTT
TRBV20-1	TRBJ1-4	NA	NA	CSASFGPNEKLFF	TGCAGTGCTAGTTTTGGCCCTAATGAAAAACTGTTTTTT
TRBV11-2	TRBJ1-3	NA	TRBD1	CASSLAFRGSSPGNTIYF	TGTGCCAGCAGCTTAGCTTTCAGGGGGTCCAGCCCGGGAAACACCATATATTTT
TRBV12-3/TRBV12-4	TRBJ2-7	NA	TRBD1	CASRLGTGYEQYF	TGTGCCAGCAGACTTGGGACAGGGTATGAGCAGTACTTC
TRBV6-1	TRBJ2-7	NA	NA	CASSERFSSYEQYF	TGTGCCAGCAGTGAGAGGTTTAGCTCCTACGAGCAGTACTTC
TRBV7-2	TRBJ2-2	NA	TRBD2	CASSFSGLAGSTGELFF	TGTGCCAGCAGCTTTTCTGGACTAGCGGGGAGCACCGGGGAGCTGTTTTTT
TRBV19	TRBJ2-7	NA	TRBD1	CASSVPGQGKHEQYF	TGTGCCAGTAGTGTCCCTGGACAGGGGAAGCACGAGCAGTACTTC
TRBV6-5	TRBJ2-7	NA	TRBD1	CASSYRTGLPYEQYF	TGTGCCAGCAGTTACCGGACAGGGTTGCCCTACGAGCAGTACTTC
TRBV28	TRBJ1-1	NA	NA	CASSLPGGTEAFF	TGTGCCAGCAGTTTACCCGGGGGCACTGAAGCTTTCTTT
TRBV7-9	TRBJ1-1	NA	NA	CASSLAAGRDTEAFF	TGTGCCAGCAGCTTAGCGGCGGGGCGAGACACTGAAGCTTTCTTT
TRBV6-5	TRBJ2-7	few	NA	CASSLGRGASYEQYF	TGTGCCAGCTCCCTTGGGAGGGGGGCGTCCTACGAGCAGTACTTC
TRBV24-1	TRBJ2-3	NA	NA	CATSDFQGGSTDTQYF	TGTGCCACCAGTGATTTCCAGGGGGGAAGCACAGATACGCAGTATTTT
TRBV13	TRBJ1-2	NA	NA	CASSLAGSDGYTF	TGTGCCAGCAGCTTAGCGGGGTCAGATGGCTACACCTTC
TRBV7-9	TRBJ1-6	NA	NA	CASSLREGPLHF	TGTGCCAGCAGCTTAAGGGAGGGGCCCCTCCACTTT
TRBV18	TRBJ1-2	NA	NA	CASSPVGQPLDYGYTF	TGTGCCAGCTCACCAGTCGGACAGCCCTTGGACTATGGCTACACCTTC
TRBV11-2	TRBJ2-1	NA	NA	CASSLAGVNEQFF	TGTGCCAGCAGCTTAGCGGGAGTCAATGAGCAGTTCTTC
TRBV6-6	TRBJ1-1	NA	TRBD1	CASSTDRDTEAFF	TGTGCCAGCAGTACGGACAGGGACACTGAAGCTTTCTTT
TRBV6-5	TRBJ2-7	NA	TRBD1	CASRPGTVPTYEQYF	TGTGCCAGCAGGCCGGGGACAGTACCAACCTACGAGCAGTACTTC